The 27 T cell receptor beta chains listed next were all sequenced from one sample in a study of cytomegalovirus exposure and HLA in healthy donors. The PCR had 60 Vbeta and 13 Jbeta primers. Assay used: immunoSEQ multiplex PCR; TCRdb lists only in-frame clones, some missing. Counted here are some 130,000 clones, about 80% occurring once; the ten biggest clones make up more than 3%. The sample comprised PBMCs. Receptors were obtained from a male donor in good health and CMV-seronegative.

This rearrangement joins TRBV27 to TRBJ2-7, with TRBD2 matching over 13 bases. Germline V CDR1 and CDR2: MNHEY, SMNVEV (reference sequence). Trimming at V came to 6 bases and at J to 4 bases, leaving 9 bases not matched to a gene. The CDR3 spans 16 residues. The CDR3 nucleotides read TGTGCCAGCAGCGGCAGATCACTAGCGGGAGGGTACGAGCAGTACTTC. It translates to CASSGRSLAGGYEQYF.

This chain connects TRBV7-9 to TRBJ2-3; maybe TRBD2 (6 bases). This CDR3 is 16 amino acids long. Trimming pared 5 bases from V and 2 bases from J, leaving 17 bases between. Per germline, CDR1 SEHNR and CDR2 FQNEAQ (reference sequence). CDR3 loop: CASSGREALTTDTQYF. For the CDR3, the DNA is TGTGCCAGCAGCGGAAGGGAGGCTCTCACCACAGATACGCAGTATTTT. The full variable domain, rest sourced from reference TRBV7-9 and TRBJ2-3, is DTGVSQNPRHKITKRGQNVTFRCDPISEHNRLYWYRQTLGQGPEFLTYFQNEAQLEKSRLLSDRFSAERPKGSFSTLEIQRTEQGDSAMYLCASSGREALTTDTQYFGPGTRLTVL.

This clone was recorded a few times. V usage is TRBV5-1 and J usage is TRBJ2-1; 7 bases are a match to TRBD2. After removal of 4 bases from V and 2 bases from J, the junction contained 6 bases not matched to a gene. Germline loops: CDR1 SGHRS, CDR2 YFSETQ. CDR3 length: 15 residues. The CDR3 loop reads CASSLSGRAYNEQFF. In DNA, the CDR3 is TGCGCCAGCAGCCTTAGCGGGCGTGCCTACAATGAGCAGTTCTTC.

This chain uses TRBV19 with TRBJ1-2; 9 nucleotides align to TRBD1. Germline CDR1 LNHDA, CDR2 SQIVND (reference sequence). The length of the CDR3 is 16 residues. After removal of 4 bases from V and 4 bases from J, the junction contained 10 bases not matched to a gene. The CDR3: CASSNRIGQGSYGYTF. CDR3 nucleotides: TGTGCCAGTAGTAACAGAATCGGACAGGGGTCCTATGGCTACACCTTC.

The CDR3 DNA is TGTGCCAGCAGCCCGACAATTACAGGGGGCGCGGGAGGCTACACCTTC. This sequence encodes CASSPTITGGAGGYTF. V gene TRBV28 combines with J gene TRBJ1-2, with 9 bases identical to TRBD1. Germline CDR1 reads MDHEN; CDR2 reads SYDVKM. With V trimmed by 6 bases and J by 8 bases, 16 bases remained unmatched. CDR3 length: 16 residues.

The chain is built from TRBV6-1 and TRBJ2-3; no clear D gene. Germline CDR1 MNHNS, CDR2 SASEGT. The CDR3 sequence is 11 residues long. V was pared by 10 bases and J by 2 bases, with 7 bases between. Written as DNA, the CDR3 is TGTGCCATGAGTGTCACAGATACGCAGTATTTT. This sequence encodes CAMSVTDTQYF.

The count of this clone is one. V usage is TRBV28 and J usage is TRBJ2-3; 8 bases fit TRBD1. Germline CDR1 MDHEN, CDR2 SYDVKM. The CDR3 is made up of 13 amino acids. With V trimmed by 11 bases and J by 5 bases, 9 bases remained unmatched. The CDR3 nucleotides read TGTGCCTTGGAGGACAGGGCAAAAGATACGCAGTATTTT. This encodes CALEDRAKDTQYF.

Note on this clone: One end of the junction is discordant with germline, which a read error may explain. The chain combines TRBV7-9 with TRBJ1-1; no clear D gene. Germline V gene data show CDR1 as SEHNR and CDR2 as FQNEAQ (reference sequence). This CDR3 is 16 amino acids long. For the CDR3, the DNA is TGTTCCAGCAGCTTAGCGCTAGACCCTTTACGGGCTGAAGCTTTCTTT. Translated, it gives CSSSLALDPLRAEAFF.

The V gene is TRBV19, the J gene TRBJ2-4; no firm D call. V dropped 6 bases and J dropped 7 bases, with 10 bases sitting between them. CDR1 and CDR2 (germline): LNHDA, SQIVND (reference sequence). The CDR3 is 12 residues long. CDR3: CASRDLANIQYF. CDR3 nucleotide sequence: TGTGCCAGTAGAGACTTGGCCAACATTCAGTACTTC.

V usage is TRBV6-5 and J usage is TRBJ2-7, with a weak D call TRBD2 (5 bases). The germline CDR1 and CDR2 sequences are MNHEY and SVGAGI. This CDR3 has 12 residues. The ends were cut back, 5 bases at V and 4 bases at J, with 9 bases in the middle. The CDR3, as DNA: TGTGCCAGCAGTCCCGGGGTATACGAGCAGTACTTC. Translated, it gives CASSPGVYEQYF.

This clone was observed a single time. The J gene is TRBJ1-1, the V gene TRBV7-8; 10 nucleotides agree with TRBD1. The germline gives CDR1 SGHVS, CDR2 FQNEAQ. The CDR3 length is 15 residues. V shed 5 bases and J 6 bases; nucleotides not matched to a gene: 9. The CDR3 is CASSALTGGSSEAFF. The CDR3 DNA sequence: TGTGCCAGCAGCGCGTTGACAGGGGGCAGTTCTGAAGCTTTCTTT.

This clone occurred once. The chain joins TRBV15 to TRBJ1-6; no firm D call. V lost 0 bases and J 9 bases, leaving 6 bases between the germline ends. Per germline, CDR1 LNHNV and CDR2 YYDKDF (reference sequence). The CDR3 length is 13 residues. The CDR3 here is CATSRDPGSPLHF. CDR3 coding DNA: TGTGCCACCAGCAGAGATCCCGGTTCACCCCTCCACTTT. Variable domain in full (rest from reference TRBV15 and TRBJ1-6): DAMVIQNPRYQVTQFGKPVTLSCSQTLNHNVMYWYQQKSSQAPKLLFHYYDKDFNNEADTPDNFQSRRPNTSFCFLDIRSPGLGDTAMYLCATSRDPGSPLHFGNGTRLTVT.

The V gene is TRBV9, the J gene TRBJ1-2; D is perhaps TRBD1 (5 bases). Germline CDR1 is SGDLS and CDR2 is YYNGEE. Trimming shortened V by 0 bases and J by 3 bases, and 9 bases separated the two germline ends. This CDR3 has 14 amino acids. The CDR3 DNA is TGTGCCAGCAGCGTAGGGAAGGGGTACTATGGCTACACCTTC. Translating it yields CASSVGKGYYGYTF.

V is TRBV19 and J is TRBJ1-5; D is ambiguous. The CDR3 has 15 residues. The V and J ends lost 2 bases and 1 base respectively, with 9 bases between them. Germline-derived CDR1 and CDR2 are LNHDA and SQIVND (reference sequence). As DNA, the CDR3 is TGTGCCAGTAGTATAAAAGGCAGGAGCAATCAGCCCCAGCATTTT. Protein product: CASSIKGRSNQPQHF.

The chain joins TRBV6-4 to TRBJ2-2, with D possibly matching TRBD1 (6 bases). CDR1 is MRHNA and CDR2 is SNTAGT in the germline V gene. V was pared by 3 bases and J by 4 bases, with 6 bases between. The CDR3 loop spans 13 amino acids. In nucleotides, the CDR3 is TGTGCCAGCAGTGAGGACAGCACCGGGGAGCTGTTTTTT. Protein: CASSEDSTGELFF.

J is TRBJ2-5 and V is TRBV6-7, with 10 positions matching TRBD1. TRBV6-7 belongs to the ORF category, with a function that is uncertain. The CDR3 consists of 17 residues. V was clipped by 0 bases and J by 1 base; unmatched bases: 5. CDR3 in DNA: TGTGCCAGCAGTTACTCCGGGACAGGGGACTTCCAAGAGACCCAGTACTTC. It yields the protein CASSYSGTGDFQETQYF.

The V call is TRBV2, the J call TRBJ2-2; perhaps TRBD2 as D (6 bases). V shed 0 bases and J shed 4 bases, with 18 bases lying between them. The germline gives CDR1 SNHLY, CDR2 FYNNEI. This CDR3 region has 18 residues. The CDR3 reads CASSEAPGRPRGTGELFF. In DNA, the CDR3 is TGTGCCAGCAGTGAAGCGCCGGGGAGGCCCCGAGGCACCGGGGAGCTGTTTTTT.

V and J are TRBV5-1 and TRBJ2-2; D perhaps matches TRBD1 (6 bases). In germline, CDR1 is SGHRS, CDR2 YFSETQ. Between the trimmed V and J ends, which lost 1 base and 3 bases, there was a span of 10 bases. This CDR3 is 15 amino acids long. As DNA, the CDR3 is TGCGCCAGCAGCTTGATACAGGGAGACACCGGGGAGCTGTTTTTT. The encoded protein is CASSLIQGDTGELFF.

The gene calls are TRBV20-1 and TRBJ2-1; possibly TRBD2 for D (5 bases). Trimming cost V 4 bases and J 7 bases, with 8 bases left between them. This CDR3 has 11 residues. Germline V gene data show CDR1 as DFQATT and CDR2 as SNEGSKA (reference sequence). CDR3 coding DNA: TGCAGTGCTATCCGCGGGAATGAGCAGTTCTTC. Residues: CSAIRGNEQFF.

The rearrangement uses TRBV4-3 and TRBJ2-7, with D tentatively TRBD2 (6 bases). Trimming stripped 3 bases from V and 3 bases from J, with 15 bases between. Per germline, CDR1 LGHNA and CDR2 YSLEER. The CDR3 contains 15 residues. Written as DNA, the CDR3 is TGCGCCAGCAGCCAGGTTGCGGGATCTGGCTACGAGCAGTACTTC. It translates to CASSQVAGSGYEQYF.

The J gene is TRBJ2-7, the V gene TRBV10-2, with a tentative D call TRBD2 (6 bases). From germline, CDR1 is WSHSY and CDR2 SAAADI. V gave up 4 bases and J gave up 3 bases, with 19 bases separating them. The CDR3 totals 16 residues. The chain's CDR3 is CASSANVVGGNYEQYF. The DNA for the CDR3 is TGCGCCAGCAGTGCTAACGTGGTGGGAGGAAACTACGAGCAGTACTTC.

This clone is a singleton in its sample. The chain joins TRBV18 to TRBJ2-1, with 10 bases that match TRBD2. CDR1 and CDR2 from the germline V gene are KGHSH and LQKENI. After removal of 4 bases from V and 7 bases from J, the junction contained 10 bases not matched to a gene. The CDR3 has 16 residues. CDR3 amino acids: CASSLAVSGGENEQFF. In DNA, the CDR3 is TGTGCCAGCTCACTGGCCGTGAGCGGGGGGGAGAATGAGCAGTTCTTC. Looking up the rest from reference TRBV18 and TRBJ2-1 gives the full variable domain: NAGVMQNPRHLVRRRGQEARLRCSPMKGHSHVYWYRQLPEEGLKFMVYLQKENIIDESGMPKERFSAEFPKEGPSILRIQQVVRGDSAAYFCASSLAVSGGENEQFFGPGTRLTVL.

J is TRBJ2-1 and V is TRBV13; 10 bases agree with TRBD2. The CDR3 spans 12 residues. Trimming at V came to 1 base and at J to 13 bases, leaving 1 base not matched to a gene. Germline CDR1 is PRHDT and CDR2 is FYEKMQ (reference sequence). CDR3 DNA: TGTGCCAGCAGCTTAGTAGCGGGGGGTCAGTTCTTC. Protein: CASSLVAGGQFF.

The chain has TRBV7-9 and TRBJ1-3, with TRBD1 as a possible D gene (5 bases). Germline V gene sequence: CDR1 SEHNR, CDR2 FQNEAQ (reference sequence). This CDR3 spans 15 amino acids. V dropped 2 bases and J dropped 4 bases, with 12 bases sitting between them. The CDR3 loop is CASSLRQGSGNTIYF. CDR3 nucleotide sequence: TGTGCCAGCAGCTTACGTCAGGGATCCGGAAACACCATATATTTT.

The chain recombines TRBV4-3 with TRBJ2-5; 7 nucleotides agree with TRBD1. The V gene's germline CDR1 is LGHNA and CDR2 YSLEER. This CDR3 region has 14 residues. The V gene end was trimmed by 4 bases and the J gene end by 2 bases; junction bases not matched to a gene: 4. CDR3 sequence reads: CASSRDRAQETQYF. The DNA of the CDR3 is TGCGCCAGCAGCCGAGACAGGGCGCAAGAGACCCAGTACTTC.

J is TRBJ1-1 and V is TRBV18, with D possibly TRBD1 on 5 matching bases. The V and J ends lost 6 bases and 0 bases respectively, with 17 bases between them. The CDR3 has 16 residues. Per germline, CDR1 KGHSH and CDR2 LQKENI. CDR3 region: CASSPSGGHMNTEAFF. The CDR3, as DNA: TGTGCCAGCTCTCCAAGTGGCGGACACATGAACACTGAAGCTTTCTTT.

The chain joins TRBV19 to TRBJ2-3; D perhaps matches TRBD2 (6 bases). This CDR3 contains 15 residues. Germline assignment: CDR1 LNHDA and CDR2 SQIVND (reference sequence). With 5 bases removed from V and 2 bases from J, the gap between germline ends came to 14 bases. CDR3 protein: CASSFRGSYTDTQYF. The CDR3 region has the DNA TGTGCCAGTAGTTTCCGGGGGTCTTACACAGATACGCAGTATTTT.